The 7 T cell receptor beta chains given below trace back to one sample, sequenced in a study of blood T cell repertoires in COVID-19. The table came from immunoSEQ multiplex PCR; TCRdb's copy has only in-frame clones and leaves some out. The sample lists about 34,000 clones, roughly four fifths seen once, with around 16% in the top ten. Sample: peripheral blood. The receptors here all came from a human donor in a cohort sampled during active COVID-19.

V is TRBV7-2 and J is TRBJ2-1; 8 bases line up with TRBD2. This CDR3 spans 15 amino acids. Germline V gene lookup returns CDR1 SGHTA and CDR2 FQGNSA. With V trimmed by 0 bases and J by 4 bases, 2 bases remained unmatched. The CDR3 protein is CASSLASGVYNEQFF. The DNA of the CDR3 is TGTGCCAGCAGCTTAGCTAGCGGGGTTTACAATGAGCAGTTCTTC. The variable domain in full, with the rest retrieved from reference TRBV7-2 and TRBJ2-1, is GAGVSQSPSNKVTEKGKDVELRCDPISGHTALYWYRQSLGQGLEFLIYFQGNSAPDKSGLPSDRFSAERTGGSVSTLTIQRTQQEDSAVYLCASSLASGVYNEQFFGPGTRLTVL.

Comment on this clone: The junction departs from the called germline gene at one end, perhaps through a read error. The chain joins TRBV28 to TRBJ2-4, with TRBD2 matching 7 bases. The germline CDR1 and CDR2 sequences are MDHEN and SYDVKM. The length of the CDR3 is 12 residues. As DNA, the CDR3 is TGTGCCAGCACTCTTTCCCCGGGACTAATGATGTTC. This codes for CASTLSPGLMMF.

V usage is TRBV7-2 and J usage is TRBJ2-7, with TRBD1 identical over 7 bases. CDR3 size: 15 residues. With 1 base clipped from V and 3 bases from J, the junction kept 6 bases outside the gene matches. Germline V lookup: CDR1 SGHTA, CDR2 FQGNSA. This CDR3 is CASSLGSQGLYEQYF. Written as DNA, the CDR3 is TGTGCCAGCAGCTTAGGCTCACAGGGGCTCTACGAGCAGTACTTC. Filled out from reference TRBV7-2 and TRBJ2-7, the complete variable domain reads GAGVSQSPSNKVTEKGKDVELRCDPISGHTALYWYRQSLGQGLEFLIYFQGNSAPDKSGLPSDRFSAERTGGSVSTLTIQRTQQEDSAVYLCASSLGSQGLYEQYFGPGTRLTVT.

The chain carries TRBV5-8 and TRBJ2-3; TRBD2 matches 12 bases. CDR1 and CDR2 from the germline V gene are SGHTS and YDEGEE. V was clipped by 0 bases and J by 1 base; unmatched bases: 9. This CDR3 spans 19 amino acids. The CDR3 sequence is CASSLGPSGRARGTDTQYF. DNA of the CDR3: TGTGCCAGCAGCTTGGGTCCTAGCGGGAGGGCCCGCGGCACAGATACGCAGTATTTT.

This clone was seen repeatedly, ten times or more. The rearrangement links TRBV2 to TRBJ1-2, with TRBD1 matching 7 bases. The CDR3 has 13 amino acids. Germline lookup yields CDR1 SNHLY and CDR2 FYNNEI. J was trimmed by 4 bases and V by 4 bases; bases with no gene match: 3. CDR3: CASSVDRPYGYTF. As DNA, the CDR3 is TGTGCCAGCAGTGTGGACAGGCCCTATGGCTACACCTTC.

V is TRBV2 and J is TRBJ2-7; D gene uncertain. V lost 5 bases, J lost 5 bases, and 7 bases lay in between. Looked up from germline, CDR1 is SNHLY and CDR2 is FYNNEI. This CDR3 comprises 11 residues. The CDR3 loop is CASSPSHEQYF. The CDR3 DNA is TGTGCCAGCAGTCCATCCCACGAGCAGTACTTC.

The chain employs TRBV7-8 and TRBJ2-2; 14 nucleotides match TRBD2. The CDR3 runs 18 residues. Germline CDR1 reads SGHVS; CDR2 reads FQNEAQ. Trimming removed 0 bases from V and 7 bases from J; junction bases left unmatched: 7. CDR3 residues: CASSLATSGRAFGGELFF. Here the CDR3 DNA reads TGTGCCAGCAGCTTAGCGACTAGCGGGAGGGCCTTTGGCGGGGAGCTGTTTTTT.